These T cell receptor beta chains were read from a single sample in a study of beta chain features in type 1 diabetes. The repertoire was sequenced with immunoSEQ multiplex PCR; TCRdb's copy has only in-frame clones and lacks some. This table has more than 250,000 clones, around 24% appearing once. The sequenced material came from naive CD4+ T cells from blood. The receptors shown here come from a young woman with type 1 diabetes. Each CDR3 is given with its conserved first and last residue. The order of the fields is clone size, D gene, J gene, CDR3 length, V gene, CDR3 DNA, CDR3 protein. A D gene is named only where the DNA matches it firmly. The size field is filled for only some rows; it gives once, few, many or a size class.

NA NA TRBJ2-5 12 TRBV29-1 TGCAGCGTTGTGACAGCTCAAGAGACCCAGTACTTC CSVVTAQETQYF
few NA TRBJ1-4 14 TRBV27 TGTGCCAGCAGTTTAATGGGCAGTAATGAAAAACTGTTTTTT CASSLMGSNEKLFF
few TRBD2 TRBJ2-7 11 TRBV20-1 TGCAGTGCCGGGACTAGCGGGGAGCAGTACTTC CSAGTSGEQYF
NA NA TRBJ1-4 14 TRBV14 TGTGCCAGCAGCCAAGATCAGGGGACTGAAAAACTGTTTTTT CASSQDQGTEKLFF
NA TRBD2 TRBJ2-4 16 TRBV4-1 TGCGCCAGCAGCCAACCTTCCGGGACTAGCGAGAGGTCCCAGTACTTC CASSQPSGTSERSQYF
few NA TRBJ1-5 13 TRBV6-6 TGTGCCAGCAGTTCCTTCCAACAGGTAACCCAGCATTTT CASSSFQQVTQHF
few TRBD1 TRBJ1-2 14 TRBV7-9 TGTGCCAGCAGCCCTCCGACAGGGACCTATGGCTACACCTTC CASSPPTGTYGYTF
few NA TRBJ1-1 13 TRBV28 TGTGCCAGCAGCACCGACAGAGCCACTGAAGCTTTCTTT CASSTDRATEAFF
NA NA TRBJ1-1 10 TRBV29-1 TGCAGCGCGAGGAACACTGAAGCTTTCTTT CSARNTEAFF
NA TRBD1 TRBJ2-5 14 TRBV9 TGTGCCAGCAGCGCGGACAGGGGGCAAGAGACCCAGTACTTC CASSADRGQETQYF
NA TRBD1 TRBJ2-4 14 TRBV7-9 TGTGCCAGCAGCGGCCGGGACAGGCTTAACATTCAGTACTTC CASSGRDRLNIQYF
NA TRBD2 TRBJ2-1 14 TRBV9 TGTGCCAGCAGCGTAACGGGGGGGGACAATGAGCAGTTCTTC CASSVTGGDNEQFF
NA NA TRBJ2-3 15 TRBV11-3 TGTGCCAGCAGCTTAGGAGGCGCGTGGACAGATACGCAGTATTTT CASSLGGAWTDTQYF
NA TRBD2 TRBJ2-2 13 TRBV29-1 TGCAGCGTTTGTCAGCGGGGCGACGGGGAGCTGTTTTTT CSVCQRGDGELFF
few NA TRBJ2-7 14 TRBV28 TGTGCCAGCAGTTCGCCGGGGGGCCCCTACGAGCAGTACTTC CASSSPGGPYEQYF
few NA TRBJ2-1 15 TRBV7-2 TGTGCCAGCAGCTTAGTCGAGGCAGGGAACAATGAGCAGTTCTTC CASSLVEAGNNEQFF
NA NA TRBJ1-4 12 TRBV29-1 TGCAGCGTTGTACAGACTAATGAAAAACTGTTTTTT CSVVQTNEKLFF
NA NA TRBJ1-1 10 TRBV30 TGTGCCTGGACACGGGTTGAAGCTTTCTTT CAWTRVEAFF
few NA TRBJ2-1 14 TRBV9 TGTGCCAGCAGCGTAGTTCTTGGAGATGGGGAGCAGTTCTTC CASSVVLGDGEQFF
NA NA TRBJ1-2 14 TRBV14 TGTGCCAGCAGCCAAATGGGGAGTAACTATGGCTACACCTTC CASSQMGSNYGYTF
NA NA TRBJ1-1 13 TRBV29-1 TGCAGCGGAGGGAGGGGGATGAACACTGAAGCTTTCTTT CSGGRGMNTEAFF
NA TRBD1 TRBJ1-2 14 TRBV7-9 TGTGCCAGCAGCCCCGGGGACAGGGTGGTCGGCTACACCTTC CASSPGDRVVGYTF
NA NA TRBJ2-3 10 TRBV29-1 TGCAGCGTTGAGGGCAATACGCAGTATTTT CSVEGNTQYF
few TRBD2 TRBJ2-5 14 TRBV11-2 TGTGCCAGCAGCTTTAGCGGGAGAGTGGAGACCCAGTACTTC CASSFSGRVETQYF
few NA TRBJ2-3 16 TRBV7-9 TGTGCCAGCAGCTCCGGGAGCCAAGGGGTAGGCGGTACGCAGTATTTT CASSSGSQGVGGTQYF
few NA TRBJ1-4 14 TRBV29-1 TGCAGCGTCCCCGACAGGTCAACTAATGAAAAACTGTTTTTT CSVPDRSTNEKLFF
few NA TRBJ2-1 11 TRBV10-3 TGTGCCATCATGCGGGGGCTTGAGCAGTTCTTC CAIMRGLEQFF
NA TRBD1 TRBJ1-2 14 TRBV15 TGTGCCACCAGCACCCGGACAGGGGTCTATGGCTACACCTTC CATSTRTGVYGYTF
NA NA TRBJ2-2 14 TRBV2 TGTGCCAGCAGTGTCGACAGTTACACCGGGGAGCTGTTTTTT CASSVDSYTGELFF
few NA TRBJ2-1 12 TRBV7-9 TGTGCCAGCAGCACACAGGGTTTCGTACAGTTCTTC CASSTQGFVQFF
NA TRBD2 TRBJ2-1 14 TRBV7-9 TGTGCCAGCAGCCAAGCGGGACTATACAATGAGCAGTTCTTC CASSQAGLYNEQFF
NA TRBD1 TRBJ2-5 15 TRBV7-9 TGTGCCAGCAGCGACCGGACAGGGGGAGGAGAGACCCAGTACTTC CASSDRTGGGETQYF
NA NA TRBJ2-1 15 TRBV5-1 TGCGCCAGCAGCTACCTGGCGGGGACTGGGAATGAGCAGTTCTTC CASSYLAGTGNEQFF
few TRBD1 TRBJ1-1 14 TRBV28 TGTGCCAGCAGCCCAGACAGGGCGAACACTGAAGCTTTCTTT CASSPDRANTEAFF
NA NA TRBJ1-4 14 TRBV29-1 TGCAGCGTTGTTCAGGGGCCAACTAATGAAAAACTGTTTTTT CSVVQGPTNEKLFF
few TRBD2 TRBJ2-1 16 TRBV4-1 TGCGCCAGCAGCCAAGGAATAGCGGGAGGATACAATGAGCAGTTCTTC CASSQGIAGGYNEQFF